The 32 T cell receptor beta chains below were found in one sample sequenced in a study of cytotoxic CD8 clonotypes in ibrutinib-treated CLL. The protocol was immunoSEQ multiplex PCR, while the TCRdb copy is restricted to in-frame clones and leaves out a portion. In the table there are over 25,000 clones, about 76% of which are singletons. This material consisted of PBMCs, taken after 36 months of ibrutinib treatment. These receptors originate from a human donor with chronic lymphocytic leukemia.

This chain uses TRBV18 with TRBJ2-7, with 8 bases matching TRBD2. In germline, CDR1 is KGHSH, CDR2 LQKENI. The CDR3 runs 19 residues. Trimming at V came to 2 bases and at J to 4 bases, leaving 19 bases not matched to a gene. In DNA, the CDR3 is TGTGCCAGCTCACCATCGAGGGCAACTAGCGGTGAAGCCCCGTACGAGCAGTACTTC. Amino acids: CASSPSRATSGEAPYEQYF.

This clone turned up a few times. The chain couples TRBV6-1 to TRBJ2-5; 8 positions agree with TRBD1. The germline V gene has CDR1 MNHNS and CDR2 SASEGT. J was trimmed by 4 bases and V by 2 bases; bases with no gene match: 3. This CDR3 contains 14 residues. The CDR3 DNA reads as TGTGCCAGCAGTGAACAGGGGGCTGGAGAGACCCAGTACTTC. Translation gives CASSEQGAGETQYF.

V is TRBV5-1 and J is TRBJ2-5; D is unresolved. Germline V gives CDR1 SGHRS, CDR2 YFSETQ. Trimming removed 0 bases at V and 1 base at J, with 7 bases between. The CDR3 sequence is 14 residues long. As DNA, the CDR3 is TGCGCCAGCAGCTTGGCCCCAGCCCAAGAGACCCAGTACTTC. Translated, it gives CASSLAPAQETQYF.

V and J are TRBV5-1 and TRBJ1-5; a possible D gene is TRBD1 (6 bases). The CDR3 totals 16 residues. Per germline, CDR1 SGHRS and CDR2 YFSETQ. V lost 5 bases and J lost 0, with 15 bases in between. CDR3 region: CASRLGTLDSNQPQHF. CDR3 DNA sequence: TGCGCCAGCAGACTCGGGACACTTGATAGCAATCAGCCCCAGCATTTT.

This clone was seen a few times. V gene TRBV9 combines with J gene TRBJ1-4; possibly TRBD1 for D (5 bases). V was clipped by 4 bases and J by 5 bases, with 15 bases between them. The CDR3 has 15 residues. CDR1 is SGDLS and CDR2 is YYNGEE in the germline V gene. The CDR3 region has the DNA TGTGCCAGCAGCTTTTCGACAGAGTTAAATGAAAAACTGTTTTTT. Translation: CASSFSTELNEKLFF.

The chain carries TRBV19 and TRBJ2-4; 8 nucleotides agree with TRBD1. Germline assignment: CDR1 LNHDA and CDR2 SQIVND (reference sequence). Trimming cost V 0 bases and J 6 bases; bases outside gene matches: 4. This CDR3 has 15 amino acids. DNA for the CDR3: TGTGCCAGTAGTATAGATAGGACAGGGCCAAACATTCAGTACTTC. It specifies CASSIDRTGPNIQYF.

The chain uses TRBV18 and TRBJ2-1, with TRBD1 matching over 11 bases. The CDR3 consists of 14 residues. Trimming removed 6 bases from V and 9 bases from J; junction bases left unmatched: 7. Germline CDR1 reads KGHSH; CDR2 reads LQKENI. DNA for the CDR3: TGTGCCAGCTCGCCGGACAGGGGGCTGTCTGAGCAGTTCTTC. Encoded protein: CASSPDRGLSEQFF.

J is TRBJ2-2 and V is TRBV2; 7 bases align to TRBD1. This CDR3 has 13 residues. CDR1 is SNHLY and CDR2 is FYNNEI in the germline V gene. V dropped 6 bases and J dropped 6; count of bases not matched to a gene: 4. The CDR3 region has the DNA TGTGCCAGCAGCCGTCAGGGGGCCGGGGAGCTGTTTTTT. It specifies CASSRQGAGELFF.

This clone was found once. The chain combines TRBV5-6 with TRBJ2-5; 11 positions agree with TRBD1. The CDR3 loop spans 16 amino acids. The V and J ends lost 4 bases and 1 base, in that order; junction bases with no gene match: 6. CDR1 and CDR2 from the germline V gene are SGHDT and YYEEEE. CDR3 amino acids: CASSLLGTGGQETQYF. The CDR3 DNA reads as TGTGCCAGCAGCCTCCTGGGGACAGGGGGCCAAGAGACCCAGTACTTC.

The chain employs TRBV7-8 and TRBJ2-7, with 9 bases fitting TRBD1. This CDR3 has 16 amino acids. Germline V gives CDR1 SGHVS, CDR2 FQNEAQ. Germline trimming cut 2 bases from V and 5 bases from J; bases unmatched to any gene: 10. CDR3 residues: CASSLFFGTGIDEQYF. The DNA for the CDR3 is TGTGCCAGCAGCTTATTTTTCGGGACAGGGATAGACGAGCAGTACTTC.

This clone has only a few counts. V usage is TRBV7-3 and J usage is TRBJ2-3; possibly TRBD1 for D (5 bases). Germline CDR1 is SGHTA and CDR2 is FQGTGA. V was trimmed by 5 bases and J by 6 bases, leaving 12 bases between them. There are 13 residues in the CDR3. This CDR3 is CASSPAGPDTQYF. The CDR3 DNA reads as TGTGCCAGCAGCCCAGCAGGGCCCGATACGCAGTATTTT.

The chain links TRBV28 to TRBJ2-5; perhaps TRBD1 as D (7 bases). The length of the CDR3 is 15 residues. The V and J ends lost 5 bases and 6 bases respectively, with 19 bases between them. Germline V CDR1 and CDR2: MDHEN, SYDVKM. CDR3 coding DNA: TGTGCCAGCAGTCCTCACGGACAGGAGGGGAAGACCCAGTACTTC. Amino acid sequence: CASSPHGQEGKTQYF.

The CDR3 protein is CASSPSIMVLNTEAFF. CDR3 sequence (DNA): TGCGCCAGCAGCCCAAGCATCATGGTCCTGAACACTGAAGCTTTCTTT. The rearrangement uses TRBV4-1 and TRBJ1-1; no reliable D call. CDR3 length: 16 amino acids. V lost 4 bases and J 0 bases, leaving 15 bases between the germline ends. Germline assignment: CDR1 MGHRA and CDR2 YSYEKL.

The rearrangement joins TRBV27 to TRBJ2-6; a possible D gene is TRBD1 (5 bases). The CDR3 is made up of 14 amino acids. The germline V gene encodes CDR1 MNHEY and CDR2 SMNVEV (reference sequence). Trimming cost V 6 bases and J 4 bases, with 10 bases left between them. The CDR3 nucleotides are TGTGCCAGCAGCCAGGGTTCCGGGGCCAACGTCCTGACTTTC. Translation gives CASSQGSGANVLTF. Variable domain in full (rest from reference TRBV27 and TRBJ2-6): EAQVTQNPRYLITVTGKKLTVTCSQNMNHEYMSWYRQDPGLGLRQIYYSMNVEVTDKGDVPEGYKVSRKEKRNFPLILESPSPNQTSLYFCASSQGSGANVLTFGAGSRLTVL.

The chain couples TRBV7-2 to TRBJ2-3; 7 nucleotides align to TRBD2. CDR1 is SGHTA and CDR2 is FQGNSA in the germline V gene. Trimming at V came to 4 bases and at J to 1 base, leaving 5 bases not matched to a gene. This CDR3 has 15 amino acids. CDR3 DNA: TGTGCCAGCAGCTCTGAGGGAGGGGGCACAGATACGCAGTATTTT. It is translated as CASSSEGGGTDTQYF.

The chain carries TRBV6-5 and TRBJ2-5, with a possible D match to TRBD2 (5 bases). The V and J ends lost 0 bases and 5 bases respectively, with 13 bases between them. Per germline, CDR1 MNHEY and CDR2 SVGAGI. This CDR3 has 15 amino acids. CDR3 DNA: TGTGCCAGCAGTTACTCGAGAAAAGGCGGGGAGACCCAGTACTTC. Translated, it gives CASSYSRKGGETQYF.

This chain joins TRBV18 and TRBJ2-3; D remains ambiguous. Trimming shortened V by 3 bases and J by 3 bases, and 10 bases separated the two germline ends. The CDR3 is made up of 14 amino acids. CDR1 is KGHSH and CDR2 is LQKENI in the germline V gene. The chain's CDR3 is CASSPWDGTDTQYF. CDR3 DNA sequence: TGTGCCAGCTCACCGTGGGATGGGACAGATACGCAGTATTTT.

In its sample, this clone was seen once. This CDR3 reads CAWAGQGGTPLHF. CDR3 nucleotide sequence: TGTGCCTGGGCTGGGCAGGGCGGAACACCCCTCCACTTT. The rearrangement links TRBV30 to TRBJ1-6; a weak D match, TRBD1 (5 bases). This CDR3 is 13 amino acids long. Germline CDR1 is GTSNPN and CDR2 is SVGIG (reference sequence). V lost 5 bases and J lost 11, with 16 bases in between.

The V call is TRBV7-9, the J call TRBJ1-4, with 8 bases aligning to TRBD1. This CDR3 spans 15 amino acids. CDR1 SEHNR and CDR2 FQNEAQ come from the germline V gene (reference sequence). V was pared by 0 bases and J by 7 bases, with 4 bases of the junction left unmatched. The CDR3 protein is CASSLATGVGEKLFF. The CDR3, as DNA: TGTGCCAGCAGCTTAGCGACAGGGGTGGGTGAAAAACTGTTTTTT.

This chain joins TRBV10-3 and TRBJ2-3; tentative D call: TRBD2 (6 bases). The germline V gene encodes CDR1 ENHRY and CDR2 SYGVKD. The V and J ends lost 8 bases and 2 bases respectively, with 17 bases between them. The CDR3 extends over 15 amino acids. The CDR3 sequence is CAIDTGLLSTDTQYF. Here the CDR3 DNA reads TGTGCCATCGATACGGGACTCCTATCCACAGATACGCAGTATTTT.

This sequence joins TRBV9 and TRBJ2-2; 7 bases map to TRBD1. V shed 0 bases and J 2 bases; nucleotides not matched to a gene: 4. The CDR3 has 16 residues. Germline V gene data show CDR1 as SGDLS and CDR2 as YYNGEE. CDR3 sequence reads: CASSVETGVNTGELFF. CDR3 bases: TGTGCCAGCAGCGTAGAAACAGGGGTCAACACCGGGGAGCTGTTTTTT.

The chain carries TRBV19 and TRBJ1-2; a weak D match, TRBD1 (5 bases). Germline loops: CDR1 LNHDA, CDR2 SQIVND (reference sequence). The CDR3 has 17 residues. V was shortened by 1 base and J by 4 bases, with 19 bases between the two germline ends. CDR3 protein: CASSIGRAGPGGYGYTF. The CDR3 nucleotides read TGTGCCAGTAGTATAGGTCGAGCGGGGCCAGGCGGCTATGGCTACACCTTC. Looking up the rest from reference TRBV19 and TRBJ1-2 gives the full variable domain: DGGITQSPKYLFRKEGQNVTLSCEQNLNHDAMYWYRQDPGQGLRLIYYSQIVNDFQKGDIAEGYSVSREKKESFPLTVTSAQKNPTAFYLCASSIGRAGPGGYGYTFGSGTRLTVV.

The sample holds a few counts of this clone. The chain couples TRBV6-4 to TRBJ1-6; TRBD1 matches 7 bases. CDR1 is MRHNA and CDR2 is SNTAGT in the germline V gene. V was clipped by 6 bases and J by 7 bases; unmatched bases: 3. The CDR3 loop spans 13 amino acids. Here the CDR3 reads CASSRQGNSPLHF. CDR3 nucleotide sequence: TGTGCCAGCAGCAGACAGGGAAATTCACCCCTCCACTTT.

The genes are TRBV5-6 and TRBJ2-7; D gene uncertain. Per the germline V gene, CDR1 is SGHDT and CDR2 is YYEEEE. The CDR3 sequence is 13 residues long. V was clipped by 0 bases and J by 3 bases, with 7 bases between them. The CDR3 region has the DNA TGTGCCAGCAGCTTGGCCGAAGACTACGAGCAGTACTTC. Its protein is CASSLAEDYEQYF.

The genes are TRBV2 and TRBJ1-3; perhaps TRBD1 as D (6 bases). Trimming cost V 6 bases and J 4 bases, with 13 bases left between them. Germline CDR1 reads SNHLY; CDR2 reads FYNNEI. The CDR3 is 14 amino acids. CDR3 sequence reads: CASRVGGSGNTIYF. In DNA, the CDR3 is TGTGCCAGCAGGGTAGGGGGTTCCGGAAACACCATATATTTT.

The rearrangement links TRBV14 to TRBJ1-2, with no clear D. Germline V lookup: CDR1 SGHDN, CDR2 FVKESK. Deletions cut 4 bases from V and 8 bases from J, with 20 bases between. The CDR3 is 15 amino acids. The CDR3 nucleotides read TGTGCCAGCAGCCCCTCGCCTTCACGCTCCCAGGGCTACACCTTC. This gives the protein CASSPSPSRSQGYTF. Using reference TRBV14 and TRBJ1-2 for the parts outside the CDR3, the full variable domain is EAGVTQFPSHSVIEKGQTVTLRCDPISGHDNLYWYRRVMGKEIKFLLHFVKESKQDESGMPNNRFLAERTGGTYSTLKVQPAELEDSGVYFCASSPSPSRSQGYTFGSGTRLTVV.

The chain carries TRBV18 and TRBJ1-3; tentative D call: TRBD1 (6 bases). Germline V CDR1 and CDR2: KGHSH, LQKENI. Trimming shortened V by 3 bases and J by 3 bases, and 21 bases separated the two germline ends. The CDR3 runs 18 residues. The CDR3 nucleotides read TGTGCCAGCTCACCCGGCGGAGGCCGGGACACCTTTGGAAACACCATATATTTT. As protein: CASSPGGGRDTFGNTIYF.

The V call is TRBV5-6, the J call TRBJ1-2; 7 nucleotides agree with TRBD1. The CDR3 spans 17 residues. V lost 3 bases and J lost 1; bases outside the gene matches: 12. Looked up from germline, CDR1 is SGHDT and CDR2 is YYEEEE. The CDR3 here is CASSSDRALSLNYGYTF. Written as DNA, the CDR3 is TGTGCCAGCAGCTCCGACAGGGCCCTCTCCCTTAACTATGGCTACACCTTC. The full variable domain, with the rest looked up from reference TRBV5-6 and TRBJ1-2, is DAGVTQSPTHLIKTRGQQVTLRCSPKSGHDTVSWYQQALGQGPQFIFQYYEEEERQRGNFPDRFSGHQFPNYSSELNVNALLLGDSALYLCASSSDRALSLNYGYTFGSGTRLTVV.

V and J are TRBV29-1 and TRBJ1-3, with 12 bases fitting TRBD1. This CDR3 spans 15 amino acids. V lost 5 bases, J lost 3 bases, and 5 bases stayed unmatched. Germline assignment: CDR1 SQVTM and CDR2 ANQGSEA. The CDR3 is CSVTGTGGDGNTIYF. In DNA, the CDR3 is TGCAGCGTTACCGGGACAGGGGGCGATGGAAACACCATATATTTT. The complete variable domain, with remaining parts taken from reference TRBV29-1 and TRBJ1-3, reads SAVISQKPSRDICQRGTSLTIQCQVDSQVTMMFWYRQQPGQSLTLIATANQGSEATYESGFVIDKFPISRPNLTFSTLTVSNMSPEDSSIYLCSVTGTGGDGNTIYFGEGSWLTVV.

The chain carries TRBV5-4 and TRBJ2-5; D call uncertain. V dropped 4 bases and J dropped 1 base, with 8 bases sitting between them. The CDR3 has 13 amino acids. The V gene's germline CDR1 is SGHNT and CDR2 YYREEE (reference sequence). The CDR3 DNA sequence: TGTGCCAGCAGCGCCGACCGCCAAGAGACCCAGTACTTC. Translated: CASSADRQETQYF.

This chain uses TRBV14 with TRBJ2-7; D is unresolved. The CDR3 consists of 14 residues. Deletions cut 3 bases from V and 2 bases from J, with 11 bases between. The germline gives CDR1 SGHDN, CDR2 FVKESK. The CDR3 loop is CASSHLGGAYEQYF. In DNA form, the CDR3 reads TGTGCCAGCAGCCACCTCGGCGGCGCCTACGAGCAGTACTTC.

The rearrangement links TRBV18 to TRBJ2-7; a possible D gene is TRBD1 (5 bases). V dropped 6 bases and J dropped 3 bases, with 9 bases sitting between them. The CDR3 totals 12 residues. Germline V gives CDR1 KGHSH, CDR2 LQKENI. In DNA form, the CDR3 reads TGTGCCAGCTCTTTGGGGCGCTACGAGCAGTACTTC. It is translated as CASSLGRYEQYF.